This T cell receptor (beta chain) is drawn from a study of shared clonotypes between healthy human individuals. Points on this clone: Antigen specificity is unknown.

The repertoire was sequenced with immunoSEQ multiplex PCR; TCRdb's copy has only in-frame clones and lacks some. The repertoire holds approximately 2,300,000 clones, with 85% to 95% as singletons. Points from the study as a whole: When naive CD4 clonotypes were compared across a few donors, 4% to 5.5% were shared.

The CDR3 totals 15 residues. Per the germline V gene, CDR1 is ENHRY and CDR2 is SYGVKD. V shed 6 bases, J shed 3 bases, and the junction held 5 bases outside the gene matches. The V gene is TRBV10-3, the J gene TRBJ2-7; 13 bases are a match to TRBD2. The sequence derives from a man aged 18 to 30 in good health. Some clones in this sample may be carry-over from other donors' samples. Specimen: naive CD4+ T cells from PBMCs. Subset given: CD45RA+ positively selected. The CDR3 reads CAIRYGTSGDYEQYF. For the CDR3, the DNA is TGTGCCATCAGGTACGGGACTAGCGGGGACTACGAGCAGTACTTC.